The next 15 T cell receptor beta chains were all read from a single sample in a study of blood T cell repertoires in COVID-19. Clones were read by immunoSEQ multiplex PCR, and TCRdb kept only the in-frame ones, dropping some. Among about 110,000 clones, less than 90% were seen once, and the ten largest hold approximately 4.4%. Sequences were obtained from peripheral blood. The receptors derive from a human donor in a cohort sampled during active COVID-19.

This clone was observed a handful of times. The genes are TRBV5-1 and TRBJ2-1, with TRBD2 identical over 9 bases. The CDR3 is 15 amino acids. Trimming at V came to 4 bases and at J to 7 bases, leaving 9 bases not matched to a gene. Germline V CDR1 and CDR2: SGHRS, YFSETQ. This CDR3 reads CASSQSGRSRNEQFF. The CDR3 region has the DNA TGCGCCAGCAGCCAAAGCGGGAGGTCGAGAAATGAGCAGTTCTTC.

The genes are TRBV7-9 and TRBJ2-1; 10 positions agree with TRBD2. V was clipped by 2 bases and J by 7 bases; unmatched bases: 5. The CDR3 spans 15 residues. Per germline, CDR1 SEHNR and CDR2 FQNEAQ (reference sequence). CDR3 residues: CASSLLAGVRNEQFF. The CDR3 DNA sequence: TGTGCCAGCAGCTTACTAGCGGGAGTAAGGAATGAGCAGTTCTTC.

This clone was seen just once. The J gene is TRBJ2-5, the V gene TRBV4-2, with 11 bases identical to TRBD2. The CDR3 covers 16 residues. V lost 2 bases and J lost 2; bases outside the gene matches: 4. CDR1 LGHNA and CDR2 YNFKEQ come from the germline V gene. CDR3 sequence (DNA): TGTGCCAGCAGCCAACCGGGACTAGCGGTTCAAGAGACCCAGTACTTC. Its translation is CASSQPGLAVQETQYF.

This sequence joins TRBV9 and TRBJ2-2; 12 positions agree with TRBD1. Germline V gene sequence: CDR1 SGDLS, CDR2 YYNGEE. CDR3 length equals 16 residues. The V and J ends lost 3 bases and 3 bases, in that order; junction bases with no gene match: 3. CDR3 protein: CASSAGTGGDTGELFF. The CDR3 DNA reads as TGTGCCAGCAGCGCCGGGACAGGGGGCGACACCGGGGAGCTGTTTTTT.

The chain uses TRBV5-1 and TRBJ2-2; D may be TRBD2 (6 bases). Germline V CDR1 and CDR2: SGHRS, YFSETQ. Trimming shortened V by 0 bases and J by 3 bases, and 12 bases separated the two germline ends. The CDR3 is 16 residues long. Written as DNA, the CDR3 is TGCGCCAGCAGCTTGGCTGGGGGGACGTACACCGGGGAGCTGTTTTTT. Translating it yields CASSLAGGTYTGELFF. Variable domain in full (rest from reference TRBV5-1 and TRBJ2-2): KAGVTQTPRYLIKTRGQQVTLSCSPISGHRSVSWYQQTPGQGLQFLFEYFSETQRNKGNFPGRFSGRQFSNSRSEMNVSTLELGDSALYLCASSLAGGTYTGELFFGEGSRLTVL.

The chain recombines TRBV7-2 with TRBJ2-1; D not certain. Per germline, CDR1 SGHTA and CDR2 FQGNSA. Trimming left V 5 bases short and J 0 bases short, with 8 bases between. The CDR3 covers 14 residues. For the CDR3, the DNA is TGTGCCAGCAGCCCAGGCTACTCCTACAATGAGCAGTTCTTC. Translating gives CASSPGYSYNEQFF.

The chain links TRBV19 to TRBJ2-2; 8 bases map to TRBD2. The CDR3 extends over 15 amino acids. Trimming took 0 bases from V and 7 from J; bases not matched to a gene: 4. Germline CDR1 is LNHDA and CDR2 is SQIVND (reference sequence). The CDR3: CASSIDRSGSGELFF. As DNA, the CDR3 is TGTGCCAGTAGTATAGATCGCAGCGGGAGCGGGGAGCTGTTTTTT.

This chain joins TRBV6-4 and TRBJ1-2, with D possibly matching TRBD1 (5 bases). CDR3 length: 16 amino acids. The germline V gene encodes CDR1 MRHNA and CDR2 SNTAGT. The ends were cut back, 0 bases at V and 4 bases at J, with 15 bases in the middle. CDR3 sequence: CASSDSGHPGGYGYTF. In nucleotides, the CDR3 is TGTGCCAGCAGTGACTCAGGGCACCCCGGGGGCTATGGCTACACCTTC.

V is TRBV20-1 and J is TRBJ2-1; TRBD2 matches at 13 bases. This CDR3 spans 18 amino acids. Per the germline V gene, CDR1 is DFQATT and CDR2 is SNEGSKA (reference sequence). V gave up 3 bases and J gave up 2 bases; unmatched junction bases: 10. DNA of the CDR3: TGCAGTGCTAGTCCTGGACTAGCGGGAGTTTACCCCTACAATGAGCAGTTCTTC. It codes for CSASPGLAGVYPYNEQFF.

This rearrangement joins TRBV10-3 to TRBJ1-1; weak D call: TRBD1 (6 bases). Germline V gene lookup returns CDR1 ENHRY and CDR2 SYGVKD. Trimming removed 3 bases at V and 1 base at J, with 12 bases between. This CDR3 has 15 amino acids. Here the CDR3 reads CAISDHRGGNTEAFF. The DNA of the CDR3 is TGTGCCATCAGTGATCACCGAGGGGGGAACACTGAAGCTTTCTTT.

This rearrangement joins TRBV11-2 to TRBJ1-2, with D maybe TRBD1 (6 bases). Germline values: CDR1 SGHAT, CDR2 FQNNGV. This CDR3 region has 15 residues. The V and J ends lost 0 bases and 4 bases respectively, with 12 bases between them. CDR3 DNA: TGTGCCAGCAGCTTAGAAGGGGGGGAGATCTATGGCTACACCTTC. This sequence encodes CASSLEGGEIYGYTF.

The chain joins TRBV7-3 to TRBJ2-3, with no clear D. Germline V lookup: CDR1 SGHTA, CDR2 FQGTGA. The V gene lost 1 base and the J gene lost 6 bases, with 8 bases spanning the gap. This CDR3 has 13 amino acids. CDR3 protein: CASSLIDADTQYF. In DNA form, the CDR3 reads TGTGCCAGCAGCTTAATTGATGCGGATACGCAGTATTTT.

This chain links TRBV7-8 with TRBJ2-3; 7 nucleotides align to TRBD2. This CDR3 has 19 amino acids. V lost 5 bases and J lost 1; bases outside the gene matches: 18. Germline assignment: CDR1 SGHVS and CDR2 FQNEAQ. The CDR3 spells CASSPPRLWASGRTDTQYF. The CDR3 bases are TGTGCCAGCAGCCCTCCACGACTCTGGGCTAGCGGTCGCACAGATACGCAGTATTTT. Full variable domain (missing parts from reference TRBV7-8 and TRBJ2-3): GAGVSQSPRYKVAKRGQDVALRCDPISGHVSLFWYQQALGQGPEFLTYFQNEAQLDKSGLPSDRFFAERPEGSVSTLKIQRTQQEDSAVYLCASSPPRLWASGRTDTQYFGPGTRLTVL.

J is TRBJ1-5 and V is TRBV5-5; D is ambiguous. Germline CDR1 is SGHKS and CDR2 is YYEKEE (reference sequence). Trimming removed 5 bases from V and 0 bases from J, with 9 bases in between. The CDR3 is made up of 14 amino acids. CDR3 sequence (DNA): TGTGCCAGCAGAGCGGGGAATAGCAATCAGCCCCAGCATTTT. It translates to CASRAGNSNQPQHF.

This chain uses TRBV5-4 with TRBJ1-5, with 9 positions matching TRBD1. Germline CDR1 and CDR2: SGHNT and YYREEE (reference sequence). The CDR3 runs to 15 residues. The trim removed 0 bases at V and 5 bases at J, leaving 3 bases unmatched. CDR3 bases: TGTGCCAGCAGCTTGGGGGGGACAGGGCATCAGCCCCAGCATTTT. Translation: CASSLGGTGHQPQHF.